The 27 T cell receptor beta chains below were found in one sample sequenced in a study of beta chain features in type 1 diabetes. All of the isolated RNA was reverse transcribed, so expressed TCRB transcripts were sequenced. The repertoire was sequenced with immunoSEQ multiplex PCR; TCRdb's copy has only in-frame clones and lacks some. This table holds 350,000 or so clones, roughly 21% found once. The sequencing sample was made of naive CD4+ T cells from blood. The receptors stem from a woman aged 18-29 years in good health.

This clone was detected only a few times. The chain links TRBV6-1 to TRBJ2-1; D unresolved. The length of the CDR3 is 12 residues. Germline V CDR1 and CDR2: MNHNS, SASEGT. Trimming shortened V by 7 bases and J by 3 bases, and 7 bases separated the two germline ends. Here the CDR3 reads CASTADYNEQFF. In DNA form, the CDR3 reads TGTGCCAGCACGGCGGACTACAATGAGCAGTTCTTC.

The V gene is TRBV13, the J gene TRBJ1-2; 9 bases are shared with TRBD1. Germline V gives CDR1 PRHDT, CDR2 FYEKMQ (reference sequence). The junction had 7 bases not matched to a gene; V was cut back by 1 base and J by 4 bases. This CDR3 is 16 amino acids long. The CDR3 protein is CASSLVDRGSGYGYTF. The DNA of the CDR3 is TGTGCCAGCAGCTTAGTAGACAGGGGGTCTGGCTATGGCTACACCTTC.

The chain has TRBV5-1 and TRBJ2-5, with TRBD1 matching over 10 bases. Germline CDR1 is SGHRS and CDR2 is YFSETQ. There are 13 residues in the CDR3. With 2 bases clipped from V and 7 bases from J, the junction kept 2 bases outside the gene matches. CDR3 loop: CASSFGQGGTQYF. The CDR3 nucleotides are TGCGCCAGCAGCTTTGGACAGGGGGGGACCCAGTACTTC.

This chain joins TRBV29-1 and TRBJ1-5, with D possibly matching TRBD1 (5 bases). V was pared by 1 base and J by 0 bases, with 10 bases between. The CDR3 spans 15 residues. The germline V gene has CDR1 SQVTM and CDR2 ANQGSEA. The CDR3 here is CSVEGPGGSNQPQHF. The CDR3, as DNA: TGCAGCGTTGAAGGACCCGGGGGTAGCAATCAGCCCCAGCATTTT.

In this sample, this clone turned up a few times. Germline is not matched at one junction end, which may reflect a read error. The genes are TRBV28 and TRBJ1-4, with 9 positions matching TRBD1. Per the germline V gene, CDR1 is MDHEN and CDR2 is SYDVKM. The length of the CDR3 is 12 residues. CDR3: CASSLTGTGLDF. For the CDR3, the DNA is TGTGCCAGCAGTTTGACCGGGACAGGGCTCGATTTT.

This clone came up a few times. This chain links TRBV2 with TRBJ2-7; D is possibly TRBD2 (5 bases). CDR1 and CDR2 from the germline V gene are SNHLY and FYNNEI. Trimming took 7 bases from V and 3 from J, leaving 22 bases between them. The length of the CDR3 is 16 residues. The CDR3 spells CASTDPRGTIFYEQYF. DNA of the CDR3: TGTGCCAGCACTGACCCCCGGGGTACCATCTTCTACGAGCAGTACTTC.

This clone was recorded a few times. The gene calls are TRBV6-6 and TRBJ1-5, with 8 bases matching TRBD1. Germline V gene data show CDR1 as MNHNY and CDR2 as SVGAGI (reference sequence). V gave up 7 bases and J gave up 5 bases; unmatched junction bases: 7. The CDR3 is 14 residues long. The CDR3: CASNKDREYQPQHF. The CDR3 DNA sequence: TGTGCCAGCAACAAGGACAGGGAATATCAGCCCCAGCATTTT.

The chain employs TRBV5-1 and TRBJ2-7; a possible D gene is TRBD2 (7 bases). In germline, CDR1 is SGHRS, CDR2 YFSETQ. The CDR3 is made up of 19 amino acids. V lost 2 bases, J lost 0 bases, and 24 bases lay in between. The CDR3, as DNA: TGCGCCAGCAGCTTAAATCCCCCGGGGGGCCGCCGGAGCTCCTACGAGCAGTACTTC. Amino acid sequence: CASSLNPPGGRRSSYEQYF.

A few counts support this clone. The rearrangement uses TRBV30 and TRBJ2-7, with D possibly being TRBD1 (6 bases). The germline V gene has CDR1 GTSNPN and CDR2 SVGIG (reference sequence). Trimming took off 3 bases at V and 4 bases at J, with 16 bases between the two ends. This CDR3 comprises 14 residues. CDR3 coding DNA: TGTGCCTGGAGACCCACAGGGAAGTATTACGAGCAGTACTTC. It is translated as CAWRPTGKYYEQYF.

This chain links TRBV11-2 with TRBJ2-1, with D possibly matching TRBD2 (5 bases). The CDR3 loop spans 15 amino acids. The germline CDR1 and CDR2 sequences are SGHAT and FQNNGV. The ends were cut back, 3 bases at V and 2 bases at J, with 11 bases in the middle. The DNA of the CDR3 is TGTGCCAGCAGCTTTCGGCTAGCAGCCTACAATGAGCAGTTCTTC. Residues: CASSFRLAAYNEQFF.

V and J are TRBV5-1 and TRBJ2-7; TRBD1 agrees at 7 bases. Trimming took 2 bases from V and 0 from J; bases not matched to a gene: 2. The CDR3 length is 14 residues. CDR1 and CDR2 from the germline V gene are SGHRS and YFSETQ. CDR3 coding DNA: TGCGCCAGCAGCTTACAGGGGAGCTCCTACGAGCAGTACTTC. As protein: CASSLQGSSYEQYF.

This clone was seen a few times. This chain uses TRBV13 with TRBJ1-2; D not resolved. The germline V gene encodes CDR1 PRHDT and CDR2 FYEKMQ (reference sequence). The CDR3 consists of 13 residues. The germline V and J ends were trimmed by 0 bases and 8 bases, with 10 bases remaining between them. This chain's CDR3 is CASSLGLEIGYTF. CDR3 coding DNA: TGTGCCAGCAGCTTAGGGCTGGAGATCGGCTACACCTTC.

This clone appeared a few times. The chain joins TRBV7-2 to TRBJ2-5; TRBD1 agrees at 7 bases. Germline values: CDR1 SGHTA, CDR2 FQGNSA. The CDR3 contains 16 residues. With V trimmed by 3 bases and J by 4 bases, 11 bases remained unmatched. CDR3: CASSLEQGLFGETQYF. Written as DNA, the CDR3 is TGTGCCAGCAGCTTGGAACAGGGGCTGTTCGGAGAGACCCAGTACTTC.

CDR3 nucleotides: TGTGCCAGCAGCTTAGCGGCGACGGGGGATGTGAGCAATCAGCCCCAGCATTTT. It specifies CASSLAATGDVSNQPQHF. V is TRBV7-2 and J is TRBJ1-5; D is perhaps TRBD1 (5 bases). The CDR3 loop spans 18 amino acids. CDR1 and CDR2 from the germline V gene are SGHTA and FQGNSA. V lost 0 bases and J 1 base, leaving 16 bases between the germline ends.

This clone came up a few times. One end of the junction is discordant with germline, which a read error may explain. The chain has TRBV7-7 and TRBJ2-2, with a weak D call TRBD1 (7 bases). The CDR3 has 15 residues. Germline-derived CDR1 and CDR2 are SSHAT and FNYEAQ (reference sequence). CDR3 coding DNA: TGTGCTAGCAGCTTCCAGGGGGGAGACACCGGGGAGCTGTTTTTT. Protein sequence: CASSFQGGDTGELFF.

This chain joins TRBV4-1 and TRBJ2-7, with 14 bases lining up with TRBD2. The CDR3 sequence is 17 residues long. The ends lost 2 bases at V and 3 bases at J; junction bases unmatched: 6. Germline V gives CDR1 MGHRA, CDR2 YSYEKL. CDR3 in DNA: TGCGCCAGCAGCCAATTTTTGGGACTAGCGGGAGACTACGAGCAGTACTTC. This sequence encodes CASSQFLGLAGDYEQYF.

This rearrangement joins TRBV5-1 to TRBJ2-7; D unresolved. This CDR3 has 14 amino acids. Germline loops: CDR1 SGHRS, CDR2 YFSETQ. V shed 4 bases and J shed 5 bases, with 16 bases lying between them. The CDR3 nucleotides are TGCGCCAGCAGCCGCCGTTACGACACGGACGAGCAGTACTTC. Protein product: CASSRRYDTDEQYF.

V and J are TRBV21-1 and TRBJ2-5; the D call in the table, TRBD2, was not verified against the DNA. TRBV21-1 counts as a pseudogene. The CDR3 loop spans 16 amino acids. The CDR3 region has the DNA TGTGCCAGCAGCAAAGGGGTAGCGGGAAAGGAGGAGACCCAGTACTTC. Protein sequence: CASSKGVAGKEETQYF.

The chain is built from TRBV11-2 and TRBJ2-7; tentatively, D is TRBD1 (6 bases). CDR3 length equals 15 residues. Germline CDR1 and CDR2: SGHAT and FQNNGV. V gave up 4 bases and J gave up 4 bases, with 17 bases separating them. The CDR3 sequence: CASSSRDTGLYEQYF. The CDR3 DNA follows: TGTGCCAGCAGCTCCCGGGACACCGGCCTATACGAGCAGTACTTC.

This clone was observed a handful of times. J is TRBJ2-7 and V is TRBV30, with TRBD1 matching over 7 bases. CDR1 and CDR2 (germline): GTSNPN, SVGIG (reference sequence). The J segment lost 0 bases and the V segment lost 5 bases, leaving 7 bases of the junction unmatched. The CDR3 consists of 14 residues. CDR3 loop: CAWSGGSSSYEQYF. The CDR3 DNA is TGTGCCTGGTCAGGGGGATCTAGCTCCTACGAGCAGTACTTC. The full variable domain, completed using reference TRBV30 and TRBJ2-7, is SQTIHQWPATLVQPVGSPLSLECTVEGTSNPNLYWYRQAAGRGLQLLFYSVGIGQISSEVPQNLSASRPQDRQFILSSKKLLLSDSGFYLCAWSGGSSSYEQYFGPGTRLTVT.

Here the CDR3 DNA reads TGCAGCGGAGGCGGGGACCCCGCCGGTGAAAAACTGTTTTTT. Translation gives CSGGGDPAGEKLFF. The V and J genes are TRBV29-1 and TRBJ1-4; TRBD1 might be the D (5 bases). Trimming cost V 7 bases and J 7 bases, with 19 bases left between them. Per germline, CDR1 SQVTM and CDR2 ANQGSEA. The CDR3 consists of 14 residues.

A few counts support this clone. This chain connects TRBV2 to TRBJ2-1; D possibly corresponds to TRBD2 (7 bases). CDR1 is SNHLY and CDR2 is FYNNEI in the germline V gene. The CDR3 has 12 amino acids. The V end lost 8 bases, the J end lost 5 bases, and 10 bases lay between the germline ends. DNA of the CDR3: TGTGCCAGCGGGGGGGGCAACAATGAGCAGTTCTTC. Protein sequence: CASGGGNNEQFF.

The chain links TRBV11-1 to TRBJ2-1; D is perhaps TRBD1 (5 bases). Germline CDR1 and CDR2: SGHAT and FQDESV (reference sequence). Trimming shortened V by 0 bases and J by 7 bases, and 13 bases separated the two germline ends. This CDR3 has 15 residues. The CDR3 sequence is CASSLAFQGGNEQFF. CDR3 bases: TGTGCCAGCAGCTTAGCGTTCCAGGGTGGGAATGAGCAGTTCTTC.

This rearrangement joins TRBV30 to TRBJ2-1, with D uncertain. The CDR3 runs 11 residues. V was cut by 3 bases and J by 15 bases, with 15 bases left in between. The germline CDR1 and CDR2 sequences are GTSNPN and SVGIG (reference sequence). The DNA for the CDR3 is TGTGCCTGGAGCCCGAGGATCCCTTTGTTCTTC. Translated: CAWSPRIPLFF.

The chain is built from TRBV9 and TRBJ2-2, with TRBD2 as a possible D gene (6 bases). V lost 4 bases and J 5 bases, leaving 15 bases between the germline ends. This CDR3 contains 15 residues. Germline-derived CDR1 and CDR2 are SGDLS and YYNGEE. The CDR3 loop is CASSIQSGTTGELFF. CDR3 in DNA: TGTGCCAGCAGCATCCAATCTGGGACTACCGGGGAGCTGTTTTTT.

This clone turned up a few times. This rearrangement joins TRBV5-6 to TRBJ2-5, with D hard to call. Germline CDR1 and CDR2: SGHDT and YYEEEE. V was pared by 0 bases and J by 5 bases, with 5 bases between. The CDR3 has 12 amino acids. The CDR3 sequence: CASSLGQETQYF. The CDR3, as DNA: TGTGCCAGCAGCTTGGGGCAGGAGACCCAGTACTTC.

This clone was detected only a few times. The chain is built from TRBV2 and TRBJ2-7, with TRBD1 matching over 10 bases. In germline, CDR1 is SNHLY, CDR2 FYNNEI. This CDR3 region has 14 residues. With 6 bases clipped from V and 7 bases from J, the junction kept 9 bases outside the gene matches. The CDR3 nucleotides read TGTGCCAGCAGCCACGGGACAGGGGATCTAGAGCAGTACTTC. Amino acids: CASSHGTGDLEQYF.